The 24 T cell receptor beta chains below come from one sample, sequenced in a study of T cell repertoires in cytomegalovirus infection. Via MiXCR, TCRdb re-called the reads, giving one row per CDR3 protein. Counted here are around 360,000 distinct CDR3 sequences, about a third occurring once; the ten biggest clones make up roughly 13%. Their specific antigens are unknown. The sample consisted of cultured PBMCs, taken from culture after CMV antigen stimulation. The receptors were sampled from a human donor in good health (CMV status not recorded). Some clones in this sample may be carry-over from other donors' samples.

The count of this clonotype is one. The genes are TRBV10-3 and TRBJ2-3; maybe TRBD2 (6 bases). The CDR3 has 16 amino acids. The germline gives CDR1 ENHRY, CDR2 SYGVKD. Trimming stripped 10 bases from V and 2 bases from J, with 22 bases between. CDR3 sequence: CATRSGTSYATDTQYF. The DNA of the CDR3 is TGTGCCACCCGTTCCGGGACTTCTTACGCCACAGATACGCAGTATTTT.

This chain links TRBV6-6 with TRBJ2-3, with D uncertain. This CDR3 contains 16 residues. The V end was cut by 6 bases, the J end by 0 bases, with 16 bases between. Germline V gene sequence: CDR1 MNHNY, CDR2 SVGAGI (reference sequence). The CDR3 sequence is CASRSGPSTSTDTQYF. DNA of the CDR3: TGTGCCAGCAGATCCGGGCCATCGACTAGCACAGATACGCAGTATTTT.

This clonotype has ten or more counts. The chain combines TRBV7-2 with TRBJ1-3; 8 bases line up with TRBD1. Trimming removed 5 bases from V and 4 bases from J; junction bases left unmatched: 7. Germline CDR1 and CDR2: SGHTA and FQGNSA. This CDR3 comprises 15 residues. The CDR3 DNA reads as TGTGCCAGCAGCCCTTCCGGGACAGGAGGAAACACCATATATTTT. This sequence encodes CASSPSGTGGNTIYF.

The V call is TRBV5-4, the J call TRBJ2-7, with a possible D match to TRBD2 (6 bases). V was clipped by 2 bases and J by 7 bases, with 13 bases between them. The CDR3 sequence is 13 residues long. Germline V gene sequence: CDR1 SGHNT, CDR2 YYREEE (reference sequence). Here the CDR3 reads CASSFKQGGEQYV. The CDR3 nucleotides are TGTGCCAGCAGCTTTAAGCAGGGAGGAGAGCAGTACGTC.

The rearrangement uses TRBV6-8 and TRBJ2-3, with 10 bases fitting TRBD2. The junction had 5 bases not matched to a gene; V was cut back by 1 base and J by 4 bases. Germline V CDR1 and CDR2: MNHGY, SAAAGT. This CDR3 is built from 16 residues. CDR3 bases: TGTGCCAGCAGTTACTTGGCCAGCGGGAGGGCAGATACGCAGTATTTT. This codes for CASSYLASGRADTQYF.

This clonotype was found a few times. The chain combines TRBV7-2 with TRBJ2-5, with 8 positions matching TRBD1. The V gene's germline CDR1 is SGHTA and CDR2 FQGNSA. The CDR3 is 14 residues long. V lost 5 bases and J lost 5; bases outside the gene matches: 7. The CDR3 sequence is CASSQRQGFETQYF. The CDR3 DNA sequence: TGTGCCAGCAGCCAAAGACAGGGGTTTGAGACCCAGTACTTC.

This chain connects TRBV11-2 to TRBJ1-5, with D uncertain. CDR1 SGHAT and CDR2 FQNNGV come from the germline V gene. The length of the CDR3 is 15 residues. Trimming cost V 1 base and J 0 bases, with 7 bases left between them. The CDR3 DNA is TGTGCCAGCAGCTTAGGAGAATATAGCAATCAGCCCCAGCATTTT. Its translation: CASSLGEYSNQPQHF.

The CDR3 loop reads CASSEGGGTQYF. The CDR3 region has the DNA TGTGCCAGCAGTGAGGGGGGGGGGACCCAGTACTTC. The chain uses TRBV25-1 and TRBJ2-5; 7 nucleotides align to TRBD2. V was pared by 3 bases and J by 7 bases, with 2 bases of the junction left unmatched. The germline V gene has CDR1 MGHDK and CDR2 SYGVNS. This CDR3 spans 12 amino acids. The whole variable domain, filled in from reference TRBV25-1 and TRBJ2-5, reads EADIYQTPRYLVIGTGKKITLECSQTMGHDKMYWYQQDPGMELHLIHYSYGVNSTEKGDLSSESTVSRIRTEHFPLTLESARPSHTSQYLCASSEGGGTQYFGPGTRLLVL.

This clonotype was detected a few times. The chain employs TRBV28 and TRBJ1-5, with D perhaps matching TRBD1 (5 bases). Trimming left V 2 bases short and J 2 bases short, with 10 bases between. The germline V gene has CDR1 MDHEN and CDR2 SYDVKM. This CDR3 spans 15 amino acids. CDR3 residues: CASSLQGEGNQPQHF. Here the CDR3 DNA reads TGTGCCAGCAGTTTACAGGGTGAGGGCAATCAGCCCCAGCATTTT.

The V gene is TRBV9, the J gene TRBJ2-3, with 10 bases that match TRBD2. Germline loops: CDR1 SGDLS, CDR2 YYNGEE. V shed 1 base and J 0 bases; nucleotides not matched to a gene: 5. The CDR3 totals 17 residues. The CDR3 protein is CASSVLAGALSTDTQYF. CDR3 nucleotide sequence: TGTGCCAGCAGCGTACTAGCGGGAGCCCTCAGCACAGATACGCAGTATTTT.

The CDR3 loop is CASSYSALTGLNTEAFF. CDR3 DNA sequence: TGTGCCAGCAGTTACTCGGCTCTTACAGGGTTGAACACTGAAGCTTTCTTT. The chain recombines TRBV6-5 with TRBJ1-1; tentatively, D is TRBD1 (6 bases). Deletions cut 0 bases from V and 0 bases from J, with 14 bases between. CDR1 MNHEY and CDR2 SVGAGI come from the germline V gene. The CDR3 has 17 residues.

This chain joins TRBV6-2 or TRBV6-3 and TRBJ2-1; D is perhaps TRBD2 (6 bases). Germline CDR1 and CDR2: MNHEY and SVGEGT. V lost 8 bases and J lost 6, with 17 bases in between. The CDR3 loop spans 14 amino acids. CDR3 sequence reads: CASAWVGGINEQFF. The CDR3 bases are TGTGCCAGCGCTTGGGTCGGGGGAATCAATGAGCAGTTCTTC.

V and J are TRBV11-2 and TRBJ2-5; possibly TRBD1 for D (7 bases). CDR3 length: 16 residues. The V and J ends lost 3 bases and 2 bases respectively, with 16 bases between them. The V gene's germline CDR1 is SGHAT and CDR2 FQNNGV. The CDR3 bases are TGTGCCAGCAGCTTGGGACTCCAGGGACAGCAAGAGACCCAGTACTTC. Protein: CASSLGLQGQQETQYF.

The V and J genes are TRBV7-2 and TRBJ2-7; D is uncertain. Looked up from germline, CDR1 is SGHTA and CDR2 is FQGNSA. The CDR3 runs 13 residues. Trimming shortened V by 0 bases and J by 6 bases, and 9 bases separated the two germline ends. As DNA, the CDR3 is TGTGCCAGCAGCTTAGCTGGAGTGCTCGAGCAGTACTTC. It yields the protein CASSLAGVLEQYF.

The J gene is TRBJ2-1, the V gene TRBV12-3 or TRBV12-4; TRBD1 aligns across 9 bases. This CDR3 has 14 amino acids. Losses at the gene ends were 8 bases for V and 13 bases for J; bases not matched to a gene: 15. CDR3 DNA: TGTGCCAGCTGCCGGGACAGGGAAGCCCCTCGACAGTTCTTC. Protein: CASCRDREAPRQFF.

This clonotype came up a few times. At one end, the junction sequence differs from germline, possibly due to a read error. This CDR3 reads CASTAGRYDYTF. The CDR3 bases are TGTGCCAGCACGGCAGGACGCTATGACTACACCTTC. This chain joins TRBV7-9 and TRBJ1-2, with no clear D. CDR3 size: 12 residues. Looked up from germline, CDR1 is SEHNR and CDR2 is FQNEAQ (reference sequence).

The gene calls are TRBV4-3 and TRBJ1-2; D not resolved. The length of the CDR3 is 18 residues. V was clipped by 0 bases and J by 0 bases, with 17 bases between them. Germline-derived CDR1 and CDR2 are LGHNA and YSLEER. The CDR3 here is CASSQDLTRTGANYGYTF. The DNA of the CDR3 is TGCGCCAGCAGCCAAGACCTAACCCGGACGGGAGCTAACTATGGCTACACCTTC.

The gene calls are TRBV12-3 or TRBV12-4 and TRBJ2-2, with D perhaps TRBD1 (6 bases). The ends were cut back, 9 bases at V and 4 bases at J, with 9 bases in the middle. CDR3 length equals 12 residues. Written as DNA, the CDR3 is TGTGCCAGTCAAGGGGGCACCGGGGAGCTGTTTTTT. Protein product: CASQGGTGELFF.

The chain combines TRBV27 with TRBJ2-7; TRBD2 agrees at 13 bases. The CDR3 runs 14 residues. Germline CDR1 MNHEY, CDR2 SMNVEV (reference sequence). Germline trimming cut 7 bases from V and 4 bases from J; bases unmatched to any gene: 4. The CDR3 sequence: CASTWTSGGYEQYF. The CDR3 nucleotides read TGTGCCAGCACCTGGACTAGCGGGGGTTACGAGCAGTACTTC.

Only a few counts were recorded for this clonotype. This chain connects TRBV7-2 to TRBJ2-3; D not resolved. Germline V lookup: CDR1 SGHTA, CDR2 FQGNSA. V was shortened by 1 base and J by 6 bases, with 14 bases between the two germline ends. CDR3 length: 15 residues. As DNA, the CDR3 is TGTGCCAGCAGCTTAGGGGCGGCTCACGGGGATACGCAGTATTTT. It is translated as CASSLGAAHGDTQYF. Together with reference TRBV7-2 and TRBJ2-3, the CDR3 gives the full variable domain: GAGVSQSPSNKVTEKGKDVELRCDPISGHTALYWYRQSLGQGLEFLIYFQGNSAPDKSGLPSDRFSAERTGGSVSTLTIQRTQQEDSAVYLCASSLGAAHGDTQYFGPGTRLTVL.

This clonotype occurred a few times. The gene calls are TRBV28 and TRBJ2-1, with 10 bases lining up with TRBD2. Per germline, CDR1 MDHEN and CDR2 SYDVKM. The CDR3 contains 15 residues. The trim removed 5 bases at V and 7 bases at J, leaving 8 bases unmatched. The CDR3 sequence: CASSPSGRARNEQFF. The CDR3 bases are TGTGCCAGCAGTCCCAGCGGGAGGGCCAGGAATGAGCAGTTCTTC.

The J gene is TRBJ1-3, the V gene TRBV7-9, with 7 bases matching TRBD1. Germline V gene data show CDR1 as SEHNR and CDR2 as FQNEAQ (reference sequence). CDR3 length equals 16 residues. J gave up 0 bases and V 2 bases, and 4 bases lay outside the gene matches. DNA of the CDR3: TGTGCCAGCAGCTTACTGGACAGGCACTCTGGAAACACCATATATTTT. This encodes CASSLLDRHSGNTIYF.

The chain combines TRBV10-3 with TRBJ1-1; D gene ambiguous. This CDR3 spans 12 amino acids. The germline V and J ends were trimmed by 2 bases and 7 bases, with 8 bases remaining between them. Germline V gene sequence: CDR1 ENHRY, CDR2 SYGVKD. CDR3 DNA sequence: TGTGCCATCAGTGAGATAACCGGTGAAGCTTTCTTT. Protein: CAISEITGEAFF.

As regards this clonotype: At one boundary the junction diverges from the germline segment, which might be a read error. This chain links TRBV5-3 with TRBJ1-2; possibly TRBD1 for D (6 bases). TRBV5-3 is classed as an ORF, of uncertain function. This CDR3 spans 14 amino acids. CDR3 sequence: CASSLGYRDYGYTF. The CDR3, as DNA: TGTGCCAGCAGCTTGGGTTACAGGGACTATGGCTACACCTTC.